This TCR beta chain was identified in a study of T cells in narcolepsy. Study at large: Donors had narcolepsy type 1 or type 2, or were healthy controls. Study-level points and caveats: Comparing one patient's CSF and blood CD4+ clonotypes highlighted HCRT- and TRIB2-specific autoreactive clonotypes. Autoreactive clonotypes reportedly recurred in blood of same and different patients, not controls.

The table came from immunoSEQ multiplex PCR; TCRdb's copy has only in-frame clones and leaves some out. The table has about 510 clones, about 29% seen once. This clone was seen more than once but under ten times. Antigen specificity is unknown. CDR3 length equals 14 residues. Trimming removed 2 bases at V and 9 bases at J, with 18 bases between. Germline loops: CDR1 SGHNT, CDR2 YYREEE (reference sequence). Specimen: cultured CD4+ T cells from cerebrospinal fluid. The genes are TRBV5-4 and TRBJ2-7, with D possibly being TRBD2 (5 bases). This TCR derives from a human donor with narcolepsy. CDR3 DNA: TGTGCCAGCAGCTTCGGGGAAAACCCGGACGGGCAGTACTTC. Amino acids: CASSFGENPDGQYF.